This T cell receptor beta chain was observed in a study of T-cell memory formation after mild COVID-19. As for this clonotype: Its antigen remains unknown.

MiXCR was run by TCRdb on the 5' RACE reads, yielding one entry per CDR3 protein. This repertoire shows 200,000 to 300,000 distinct CDR3 sequences, 15% to 17% found once; its top ten account for 2.1%. Per the germline V gene, CDR1 is SNHLY and CDR2 is FYNNEI. This CDR3 comprises 13 residues. The V gene lost 3 bases and the J gene lost 6 bases, with 11 bases spanning the gap. General study points: Researchers report contracting CD4+ clones mostly in CM and EM, with CD8+ clones in EMRA.

This sequence originates from an adult woman who had mild COVID-19 (a few samples of this study predate the infection). Cell type and time point are not known. Sample: PBMCs or a T cell subset sorted from them (not recorded which). The J gene is TRBJ1-2, the V gene TRBV2, with TRBD1 as a possible D gene (5 bases). In DNA, the CDR3 is TGTGCCAGCAGTGAGTTGTCAGGGAATGGCTACACCTTC. Translated, it gives CASSELSGNGYTF.